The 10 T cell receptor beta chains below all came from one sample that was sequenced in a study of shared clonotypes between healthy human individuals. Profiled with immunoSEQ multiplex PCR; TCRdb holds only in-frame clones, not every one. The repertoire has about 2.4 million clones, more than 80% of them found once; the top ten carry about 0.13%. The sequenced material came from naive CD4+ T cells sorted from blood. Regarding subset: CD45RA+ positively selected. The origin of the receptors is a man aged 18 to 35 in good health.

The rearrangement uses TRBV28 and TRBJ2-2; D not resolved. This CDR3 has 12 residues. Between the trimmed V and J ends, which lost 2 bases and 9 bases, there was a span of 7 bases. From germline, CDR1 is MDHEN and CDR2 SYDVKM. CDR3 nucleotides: TGTGCCAGCAGTTTAAAAGGACGGGAGCTGTTTTTT. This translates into CASSLKGRELFF.

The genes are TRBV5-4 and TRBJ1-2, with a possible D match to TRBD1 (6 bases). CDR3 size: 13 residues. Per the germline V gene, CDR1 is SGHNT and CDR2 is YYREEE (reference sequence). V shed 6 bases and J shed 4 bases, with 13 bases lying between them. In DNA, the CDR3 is TGTGCCAGCAACCTCGGGGGCGGCTATGGCTACACCTTC. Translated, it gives CASNLGGGYGYTF.

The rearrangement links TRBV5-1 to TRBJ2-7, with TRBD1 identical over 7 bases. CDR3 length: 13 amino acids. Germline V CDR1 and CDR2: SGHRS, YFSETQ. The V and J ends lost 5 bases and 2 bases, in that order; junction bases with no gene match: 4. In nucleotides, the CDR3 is TGCGCCAGCAGAGAGACAGGGACCTACGAGCAGTACTTC. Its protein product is CASRETGTYEQYF.

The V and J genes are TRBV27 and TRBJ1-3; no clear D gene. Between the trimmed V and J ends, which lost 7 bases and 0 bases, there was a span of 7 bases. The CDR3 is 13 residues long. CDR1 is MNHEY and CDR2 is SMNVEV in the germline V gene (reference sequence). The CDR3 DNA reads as TGTGCCAGCATGAGAGTCTCTGGAAACACCATATATTTT. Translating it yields CASMRVSGNTIYF.

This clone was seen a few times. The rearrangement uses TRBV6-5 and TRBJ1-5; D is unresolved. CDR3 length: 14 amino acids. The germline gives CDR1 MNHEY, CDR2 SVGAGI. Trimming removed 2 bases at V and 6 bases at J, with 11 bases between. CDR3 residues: CASSYMGSGQPQHF. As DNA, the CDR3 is TGTGCCAGCAGTTACATGGGGAGCGGTCAGCCCCAGCATTTT.

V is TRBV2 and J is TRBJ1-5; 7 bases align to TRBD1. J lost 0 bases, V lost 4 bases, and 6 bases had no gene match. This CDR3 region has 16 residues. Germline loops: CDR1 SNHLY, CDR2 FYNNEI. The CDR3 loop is CASSGIGQVSNQPQHF. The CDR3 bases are TGTGCCAGCAGTGGGATTGGACAGGTTAGCAATCAGCCCCAGCATTTT.

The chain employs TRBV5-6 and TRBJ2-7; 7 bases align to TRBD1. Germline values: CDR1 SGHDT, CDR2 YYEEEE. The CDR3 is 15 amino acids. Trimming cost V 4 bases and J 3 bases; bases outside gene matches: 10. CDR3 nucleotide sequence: TGTGCCAGCAGCCCCGCCCGGGACAGAATCTACGAGCAGTACTTC. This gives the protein CASSPARDRIYEQYF.

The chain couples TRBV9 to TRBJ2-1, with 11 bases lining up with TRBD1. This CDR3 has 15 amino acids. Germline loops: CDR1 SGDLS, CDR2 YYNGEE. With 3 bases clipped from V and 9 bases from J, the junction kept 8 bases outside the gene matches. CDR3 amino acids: CASSAGTGGTGEQFF. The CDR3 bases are TGTGCCAGCAGCGCGGGGACAGGGGGAACAGGTGAGCAGTTCTTC.

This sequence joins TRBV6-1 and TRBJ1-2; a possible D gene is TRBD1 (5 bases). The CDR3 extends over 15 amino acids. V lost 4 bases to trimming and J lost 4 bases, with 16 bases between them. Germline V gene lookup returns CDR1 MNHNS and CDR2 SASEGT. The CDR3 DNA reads TGTGCCAGCAGTGTTAGGTCAGGGCTTAGCTATGGCTACACCTTC. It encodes CASSVRSGLSYGYTF.

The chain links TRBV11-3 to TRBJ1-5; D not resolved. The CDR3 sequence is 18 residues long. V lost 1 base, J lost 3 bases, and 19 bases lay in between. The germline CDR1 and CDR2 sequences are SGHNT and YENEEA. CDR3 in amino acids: CASSLVSGGPWFNQPQHF. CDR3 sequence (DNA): TGTGCCAGCAGCTTAGTATCAGGCGGTCCCTGGTTCAATCAGCCCCAGCATTTT.